A few counts support the clone carrying this T cell receptor beta chain. The antigen is unknown. TCRdb re-derived calls from the RT-PCR reads in MiXCR, one entry per CDR3 protein. The profile covers about 700,000 distinct CDR3 sequences, with 12% to 15% appearing a single time and less than 8.5% taken by the ten largest. V was clipped by 1 base and J by 1 base, with 11 bases between them. Germline CDR1 is SGHRS and CDR2 is YFSETQ. CDR3 size: 15 residues. The data stem from a study of response to subunit inactivated influenza vaccine. Study results and limitations: Authors suggested seasonal influenza vaccinations each recruit few new T cells.

This sample comprised PBMCs from blood, obtained roughly 15 days before vaccination. This receptor was identified in a middle-aged man who received an inactivated influenza vaccine. The rearrangement uses TRBV5-1 and TRBJ2-5, with D maybe TRBD2 (6 bases). In DNA form, the CDR3 reads TGCGCCAGCAGCTTGCTACCGGGACTCCAAGAGACCCAGTACTTC. It specifies CASSLLPGLQETQYF.